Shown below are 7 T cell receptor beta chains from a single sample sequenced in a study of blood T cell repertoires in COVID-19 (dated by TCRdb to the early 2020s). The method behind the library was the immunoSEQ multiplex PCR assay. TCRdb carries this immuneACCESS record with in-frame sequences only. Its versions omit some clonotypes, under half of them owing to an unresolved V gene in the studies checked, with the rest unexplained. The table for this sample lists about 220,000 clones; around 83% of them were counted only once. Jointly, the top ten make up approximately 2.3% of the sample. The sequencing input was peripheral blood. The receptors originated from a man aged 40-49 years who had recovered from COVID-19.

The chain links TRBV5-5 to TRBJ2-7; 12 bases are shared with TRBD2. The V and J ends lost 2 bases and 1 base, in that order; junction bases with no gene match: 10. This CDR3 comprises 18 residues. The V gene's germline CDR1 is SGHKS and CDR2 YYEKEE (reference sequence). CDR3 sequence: CASSLGLAGGTESYEQYF. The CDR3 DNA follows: TGTGCCAGCAGCTTAGGGCTAGCGGGAGGGACCGAATCCTACGAGCAGTACTTC. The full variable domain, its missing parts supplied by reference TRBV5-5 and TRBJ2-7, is DAGVTQSPTHLIKTRGQQVTLRCSPISGHKSVSWYQQVLGQGPQFIFQYYEKEERGRGNFPDRFSARQFPNYSSELNVNALLLGDSALYLCASSLGLAGGTESYEQYFGPGTRLTVT.

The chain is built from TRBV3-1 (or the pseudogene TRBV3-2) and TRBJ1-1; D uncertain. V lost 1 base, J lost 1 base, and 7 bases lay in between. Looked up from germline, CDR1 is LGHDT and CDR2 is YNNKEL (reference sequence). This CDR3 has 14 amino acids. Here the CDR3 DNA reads TGTGCCAGCAGCCAAGTAGCTGGGAACACTGAAGCTTTCTTT. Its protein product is CASSQVAGNTEAFF.

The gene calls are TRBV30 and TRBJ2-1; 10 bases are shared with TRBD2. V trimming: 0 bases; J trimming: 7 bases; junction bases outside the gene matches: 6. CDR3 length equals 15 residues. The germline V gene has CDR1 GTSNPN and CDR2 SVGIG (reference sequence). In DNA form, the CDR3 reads TGTGCCTGGAGTGTGCTAGCGGGAGTCGGGAATGAGCAGTTCTTC. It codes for CAWSVLAGVGNEQFF.

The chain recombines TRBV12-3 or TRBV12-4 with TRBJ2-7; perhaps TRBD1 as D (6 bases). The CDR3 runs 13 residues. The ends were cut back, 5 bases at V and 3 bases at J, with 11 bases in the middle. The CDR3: CASSPDSFYEQYF. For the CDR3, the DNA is TGTGCCAGCAGTCCGGACAGTTTCTACGAGCAGTACTTC.

The CDR3 DNA reads as TGCAGCGCGGGACCGACTCAAGAGACCCAGTACTTC. The encoded protein is CSAGPTQETQYF. V and J are TRBV29-1 and TRBJ2-5; D is perhaps TRBD1 or TRBD2 (5 bases each). The CDR3 is 12 amino acids. Deletions cut 7 bases from V and 2 bases from J, with 11 bases between. Germline loops: CDR1 SQVTM, CDR2 ANQGSEA.

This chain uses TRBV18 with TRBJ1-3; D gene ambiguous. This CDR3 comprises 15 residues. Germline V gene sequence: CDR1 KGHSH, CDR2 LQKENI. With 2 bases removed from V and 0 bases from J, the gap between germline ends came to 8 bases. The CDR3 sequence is CASSPFAGSGNTIYF. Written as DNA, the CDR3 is TGTGCCAGCTCACCATTTGCAGGCTCTGGAAACACCATATATTTT. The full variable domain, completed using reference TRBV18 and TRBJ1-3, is NAGVMQNPRHLVRRRGQEARLRCSPMKGHSHVYWYRQLPEEGLKFMVYLQKENIIDESGMPKERFSAEFPKEGPSILRIQQVVRGDSAAYFCASSPFAGSGNTIYFGEGSWLTVV.

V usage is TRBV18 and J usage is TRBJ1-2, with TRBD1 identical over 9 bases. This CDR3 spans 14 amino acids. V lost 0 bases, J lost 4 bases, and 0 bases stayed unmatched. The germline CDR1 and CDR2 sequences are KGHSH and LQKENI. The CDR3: CASSPPTGGYGYTF. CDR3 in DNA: TGTGCCAGCTCACCACCGACAGGGGGCTATGGCTACACCTTC.